This T cell receptor beta chain derives from a study of T cells in Graves' hyperthyroidism and ophthalmopathy. With a duration under 2 months, the hyperthyroidism was newly diagnosed in patients aged 18 to 65. Those patients with uncontrolled infection, other autoimmune disease, pregnancy or lactation were excluded. Using 9.5 to 10 ml of fresh peripheral blood, PBMCs were prepared. Researchers amplified the TCR beta CDR3 regions from RNA transcripts. A set of HTBI primers served as the primers for a first-round RT-PCR of the TCR CDR3. TCRdb recomputed calls from the multiplex PCR reads with MiXCR, one row per CDR3 protein. This table has about 420,000 distinct CDR3 sequences, about 13% appearing once. Only a few counts were recorded for this clonotype. The CDR3 has 16 amino acids. Trimming at V came to 4 bases and at J to 2 bases, leaving 10 bases not matched to a gene. The germline V gene encodes CDR1 SGHDN and CDR2 FVKESK.

The rearrangement uses TRBV14 and TRBJ2-5; 7 bases are a match to TRBD1. The sequencing sample was made of blood. The receptor comes from a woman aged 18-29 years with Graves' hyperthyroidism. The CDR3 region has the DNA TGTGCCAGCAGCCCCGGGGACAGAAGGTTACAAGAGACCCAGTACTTC. It specifies CASSPGDRRLQETQYF.